Below, 20 T cell receptor beta chains from the same sample are listed, as sequenced in a study of T cell responses to AZD1222 COVID-19 vaccine (dated by TCRdb to the early 2020s). Libraries were prepared through the immunoSEQ multiplex PCR assay. This immuneACCESS table, as held by TCRdb, lists in-frame sequences with V and J called but not all clones. Of the missing ones, under half trace to an unresolved V gene in checked studies; the others have no known cause. The sample table records about 74,000 clones; less than 95% of these occur just once. 8% of the sample is held by the ten biggest clonotypes. This sample's time point label indicates: about 28 days (+/-7) after the second vaccine dose. The input for sequencing was peripheral blood, taken 28 days after the second AZD1222 dose. Every receptor here comes from an adult who received the AZD1222 COVID-19 vaccine.

CDR3 protein: CASSPNSGRALAGELFF. The CDR3 DNA reads TGTGCCAGCAGCCCCAACAGCGGGAGGGCCCTCGCCGGGGAGCTGTTTTTT. V usage is TRBV7-3 and J usage is TRBJ2-2, with 10 bases identical to TRBD2. The CDR3 is 17 residues long. V trimming: 5 bases; J trimming: 6 bases; junction bases outside the gene matches: 12. Looked up from germline, CDR1 is SGHTA and CDR2 is FQGTGA. Using reference TRBV7-3 and TRBJ2-2 for the parts outside the CDR3, the full variable domain is GAGVSQTPSNKVTEKGKYVELRCDPISGHTALYWYRQSLGQGPEFLIYFQGTGAADDSGLPNDRFFAVRPEGSVSTLKIQRTERGDSAVYLCASSPNSGRALAGELFFGEGSRLTVL.

The chain joins TRBV7-9 to TRBJ2-7, with D possibly TRBD2 on 6 matching bases. Per germline, CDR1 SEHNR and CDR2 FQNEAQ (reference sequence). The CDR3 is 11 residues long. V gave up 7 bases and J gave up 6 bases, with 10 bases separating them. The CDR3 DNA reads as TGTGCCAGCAAAATGGGGGGCGAGCAGTACTTC. Translating gives CASKMGGEQYF.

This clone was detected only a few times. The J gene is TRBJ1-5, the V gene TRBV6-2 or TRBV6-3; TRBD1 agrees at 10 bases. The CDR3 has 15 amino acids. The germline gives CDR1 MNHEY, CDR2 SVGEGT. The trim removed 5 bases at V and 2 bases at J, leaving 3 bases unmatched. The CDR3 region is CASSDRGLGNQPQHF. Written as DNA, the CDR3 is TGTGCCAGCAGTGACAGGGGGCTCGGCAATCAGCCCCAGCATTTT.

This chain uses TRBV12-3 or TRBV12-4 with TRBJ2-5; no firm D call. The CDR3 loop spans 13 amino acids. With 6 bases removed from V and 5 bases from J, the gap between germline ends came to 13 bases. CDR3 residues: CASSPSEWETQYF. DNA for the CDR3: TGTGCCAGCAGCCCAAGCGAATGGGAGACCCAGTACTTC.

This clone was found once. The chain employs TRBV19 and TRBJ2-2, with 8 nucleotides matching TRBD1. Per germline, CDR1 LNHDA and CDR2 SQIVND (reference sequence). The length of the CDR3 is 16 residues. The V gene end was trimmed by 2 bases and the J gene end by 2 bases; junction bases not matched to a gene: 4. CDR3 sequence: CASSISPGGNTGELFF. CDR3 nucleotides: TGTGCCAGTAGTATATCGCCAGGGGGCAACACCGGGGAGCTGTTTTTT.

The gene calls are TRBV3-1 (or the pseudogene TRBV3-2) and TRBJ1-5; D is perhaps TRBD1 (6 bases). The CDR3 runs 15 residues. Germline loops: CDR1 LGHDT, CDR2 YNNKEL (reference sequence). Trimming removed 4 bases from V and 6 bases from J, with 16 bases in between. CDR3 sequence reads: CASSPRVGGGQPQHF. The CDR3 DNA reads TGTGCCAGCAGCCCCCGGGTAGGGGGTGGTCAGCCCCAGCATTTT.

The chain recombines TRBV5-1 with TRBJ1-2; 12 bases align to TRBD1. The germline V gene encodes CDR1 SGHRS and CDR2 YFSETQ. The trim removed 1 base at V and 3 bases at J, leaving 10 bases unmatched. The CDR3 has 18 residues. The CDR3 coding sequence is TGCGCCAGCAGCTTGTTCCCCCTCGGGACAGGGGGCGACTATGGCTACACCTTC. Encoded protein: CASSLFPLGTGGDYGYTF.

The gene calls are TRBV9 and TRBJ2-5; 7 bases are shared with TRBD2. Germline assignment: CDR1 SGDLS and CDR2 YYNGEE. The CDR3 is 15 amino acids. Trimming removed 2 bases from V and 5 bases from J; junction bases left unmatched: 9. This CDR3 reads CASSVWAGVAETQYF. The DNA for the CDR3 is TGTGCCAGCAGCGTGTGGGCGGGAGTTGCGGAGACCCAGTACTTC.

The rearrangement uses TRBV19 and TRBJ1-5; D is unresolved. Looked up from germline, CDR1 is LNHDA and CDR2 is SQIVND (reference sequence). The CDR3 is 12 amino acids. V shed 4 bases and J shed 5 bases, with 6 bases lying between them. The CDR3: CASSRLYQPQHF. The CDR3 nucleotides are TGTGCCAGTAGTAGGCTTTATCAGCCCCAGCATTTT.

The chain has TRBV4-2 and TRBJ2-7; 11 positions agree with TRBD1. After removal of 2 bases from V and 3 bases from J, the junction contained 3 bases not matched to a gene. This CDR3 spans 15 amino acids. In germline, CDR1 is LGHNA, CDR2 YNFKEQ. CDR3 coding DNA: TGTGCCAGCAGCCAACCGGGACAGGGGGACTACGAGCAGTACTTC. This gives the protein CASSQPGQGDYEQYF.

This clone appeared once. V is TRBV7-9 and J is TRBJ1-5; D gene unclear. Germline V gene data show CDR1 as SEHNR and CDR2 as FQNEAQ (reference sequence). The CDR3 totals 12 residues. The ends were cut back, 3 bases at V and 7 bases at J, with 7 bases in the middle. This CDR3 is CASSFGPQPQHF. The CDR3 DNA reads TGTGCCAGCAGCTTCGGCCCGCAGCCCCAGCATTTT.

The chain has TRBV27 and TRBJ1-6; possible D gene TRBD1, 6 bases. Between the trimmed V and J ends, which lost 7 bases and 12 bases, there was a span of 22 bases. This CDR3 spans 15 amino acids. CDR1 is MNHEY and CDR2 is SMNVEV in the germline V gene (reference sequence). The CDR3 protein is CASTSFLGQKVPLHF. In DNA, the CDR3 is TGTGCCAGCACCTCTTTTCTAGGACAGAAGGTACCCCTCCACTTT.

The gene calls are TRBV24-1 and TRBJ2-1; D is perhaps TRBD2 (6 bases). This CDR3 is 13 amino acids long. Between the trimmed V and J ends, which lost 7 bases and 0 bases, there was a span of 6 bases. Germline lookup yields CDR1 KGHDR and CDR2 SFDVKD. CDR3 DNA sequence: TGTGCCACCAGAGCGGGCTCCTACAATGAGCAGTTCTTC. It codes for CATRAGSYNEQFF.

The chain combines TRBV28 with TRBJ1-2; possible D gene TRBD1, 5 bases. V was pared by 6 bases and J by 4 bases, with 15 bases between. CDR3 length: 14 amino acids. Germline values: CDR1 MDHEN, CDR2 SYDVKM. The CDR3 coding sequence is TGTGCCAGCAGAAGGCGGGGGACCCGCTATGGCTACACCTTC. Protein product: CASRRRGTRYGYTF.

The chain recombines TRBV6-5 with TRBJ1-1; D not certain. CDR1 MNHEY and CDR2 SVGAGI come from the germline V gene. V lost 6 bases, J lost 1 base, and 6 bases lay in between. This CDR3 comprises 12 residues. CDR3 nucleotides: TGTGCCAGCAGGTTCTGGAACACTGAAGCTTTCTTT. This codes for CASRFWNTEAFF.

The chain uses TRBV6-5 and TRBJ1-1; D not resolved. CDR1 MNHEY and CDR2 SVGAGI come from the germline V gene. The CDR3 length is 13 residues. V gave up 7 bases and J gave up 0 bases, with 9 bases separating them. This CDR3 is CASTLLVNTEAFF. In DNA, the CDR3 is TGTGCCAGCACCCTTCTGGTGAACACTGAAGCTTTCTTT.

The chain employs TRBV27 and TRBJ2-3; D uncertain. Germline V gene data show CDR1 as MNHEY and CDR2 as SMNVEV (reference sequence). The V and J ends lost 3 bases and 0 bases respectively, with 4 bases between them. The CDR3 length is 13 residues. CDR3 in amino acids: CASSLRSTDTQYF. The CDR3 coding sequence is TGTGCCAGCAGTTTGCGGAGCACAGATACGCAGTATTTT.

The rearrangement joins TRBV28 to TRBJ2-5; either TRBD1 or TRBD2 may supply D (5 bases each). Per germline, CDR1 MDHEN and CDR2 SYDVKM. V lost 6 bases and J lost 5, with 16 bases in between. The CDR3 has 14 residues. CDR3 protein: CASRSPGPQETQYF. CDR3 coding DNA: TGTGCCAGCAGGTCGCCGGGACCCCAGGAGACCCAGTACTTC.

The V and J genes are TRBV18 and TRBJ1-2, with D unresolved. Germline CDR1 reads KGHSH; CDR2 reads LQKENI. This CDR3 comprises 14 residues. Deletions cut 6 bases from V and 7 bases from J, with 18 bases between. CDR3: CASSSKADPTGYTF. The DNA for the CDR3 is TGTGCCAGCTCCTCAAAGGCAGATCCGACTGGCTACACCTTC. Supplemented by reference TRBV18 and TRBJ1-2, the full variable domain reads NAGVMQNPRHLVRRRGQEARLRCSPMKGHSHVYWYRQLPEEGLKFMVYLQKENIIDESGMPKERFSAEFPKEGPSILRIQQVVRGDSAAYFCASSSKADPTGYTFGSGTRLTVV.

About this clone itself: Distinct nucleotide sequences in the sample also encode this CDR3. CDR3 DNA sequence: TGTGCCTGGTCCGGGGGAGGAGAAAAACTGTTTTTT. This translates into CAWSGGGEKLFF. The chain employs TRBV30 and TRBJ1-4; a possible D gene is TRBD1 (5 bases). Germline lookup yields CDR1 GTSNPN and CDR2 SVGIG (reference sequence). V was trimmed by 5 bases and J by 8 bases, leaving 12 bases between them. CDR3 length: 12 amino acids.